One sample yielded the 7 T cell receptor beta chains listed below, sequenced in a study of CD8+CD57+ T cells in acquired aplastic anemia. Both TCR beta VDJ combination and CDR3 sequence profiling were carried out. Genomic DNA was the template for this profiling. TCRdb itself ran the reads through MiXCR, one entry per CDR3 protein. The repertoire consists of under 250,000 distinct CDR3 sequences, with 50% to 70% occurring once and the leading ten covering roughly 64%. In patients chosen for sequencing, flow cytometry had shown CD8+CD57+ cell expansion. The specimen was sorted CD4+, CD8+, or CD8+CD57+ T cells (not recorded which) from PBMCs. These receptors were collected from a human donor with aplastic anemia.

The genes are TRBV5-1 and TRBJ2-5; 12 positions match TRBD1. This CDR3 is 19 amino acids long. Trimming cost V 4 bases and J 4 bases; bases outside gene matches: 17. Germline loops: CDR1 SGHRS, CDR2 YFSETQ. CDR3 nucleotide sequence: TGCGCCAGCAGCCTCGTCTTGACCGGGACAGGGGGCATGGGAGAGACCCAGTACTTC. Translation: CASSLVLTGTGGMGETQYF.

This chain connects TRBV9 to TRBJ1-2; D possibly corresponds to TRBD1 (5 bases). Between the trimmed V and J ends, which lost 5 bases and 4 bases, there was a span of 18 bases. The length of the CDR3 is 15 residues. From germline, CDR1 is SGDLS and CDR2 YYNGEE. CDR3 loop: CASSLGTGVGYGYTF. CDR3 nucleotide sequence: TGTGCCAGCAGTTTAGGTACAGGAGTAGGCTATGGCTACACCTTC.

This clonotype has ten or more counts. The chain uses TRBV30 and TRBJ1-6, with D perhaps matching TRBD1 (5 bases). Germline V gives CDR1 GTSNPN, CDR2 SVGIG (reference sequence). The CDR3 length is 14 residues. Deletions cut 2 bases from V and 7 bases from J, with 12 bases between. The CDR3 loop reads CAWSQGNLNSPLHF. CDR3 nucleotides: TGTGCCTGGAGTCAGGGTAATTTGAATTCACCCCTCCACTTT.

This chain joins TRBV24-1 and TRBJ2-7; TRBD1 agrees at 9 bases. After removal of 5 bases from V and 6 bases from J, the junction contained 10 bases not matched to a gene. Germline V gene sequence: CDR1 KGHDR, CDR2 SFDVKD. The CDR3 contains 15 residues. The CDR3 reads CATSARPGQGSEQYF. DNA for the CDR3: TGTGCCACCAGTGCTCGTCCGGGACAGGGCTCCGAGCAGTACTTC.

About this clonotype: This may stem from a read error, because a much larger clone lies one nucleotide away. V and J are TRBV9 and TRBJ2-1, with 7 bases identical to TRBD2. The CDR3 covers 15 residues. The V gene's germline CDR1 is SGDLS and CDR2 YYNGEE. This CDR3 is CASGTTLTSSNEQFF. The CDR3 region has the DNA TGTGCTAGTGGTACAACCCTGACTAGCTCCAATGAGCAGTTCTTC.

V is TRBV9 and J is TRBJ2-1; the D gene is possibly TRBD2 (7 bases). The V end was cut by 0 bases, the J end by 4 bases, with 20 bases between. The CDR3 sequence is 18 residues long. CDR1 and CDR2 from the germline V gene are SGDLS and YYNGEE. The CDR3 DNA is TGTGCCAGCAGCGTAGGCGGGGGCACCGGGACGGAATACAATGAGCAGTTCTTC. Translating it yields CASSVGGGTGTEYNEQFF.

V usage is TRBV15 and J usage is TRBJ1-2, with D maybe TRBD1 (5 bases). There are 13 residues in the CDR3. V lost 7 bases, J lost 3 bases, and 12 bases lay in between. The germline V gene encodes CDR1 LNHNV and CDR2 YYDKDF (reference sequence). CDR3 sequence: CATTAGADYGYTF. The CDR3 DNA reads as TGTGCCACCACCGCCGGGGCGGACTATGGCTACACCTTC.